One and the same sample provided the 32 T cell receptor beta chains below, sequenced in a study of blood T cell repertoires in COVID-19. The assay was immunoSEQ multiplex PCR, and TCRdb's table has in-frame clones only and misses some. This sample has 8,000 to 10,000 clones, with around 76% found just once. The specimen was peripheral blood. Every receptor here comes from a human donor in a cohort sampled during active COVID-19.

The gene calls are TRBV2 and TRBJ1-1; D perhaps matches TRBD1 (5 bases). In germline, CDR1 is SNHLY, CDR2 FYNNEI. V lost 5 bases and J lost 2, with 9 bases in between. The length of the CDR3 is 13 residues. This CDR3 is CASSRTLNTEAFF. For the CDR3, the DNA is TGTGCCAGCAGTCGGACACTCAACACTGAAGCTTTCTTT.

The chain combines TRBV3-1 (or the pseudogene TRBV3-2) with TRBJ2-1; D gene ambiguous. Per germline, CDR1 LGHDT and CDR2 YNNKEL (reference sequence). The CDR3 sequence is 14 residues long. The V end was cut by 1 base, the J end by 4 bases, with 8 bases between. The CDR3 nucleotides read TGTGCCAGCAGCCAAGTGGCCCGATACAATGAGCAGTTCTTC. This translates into CASSQVARYNEQFF.

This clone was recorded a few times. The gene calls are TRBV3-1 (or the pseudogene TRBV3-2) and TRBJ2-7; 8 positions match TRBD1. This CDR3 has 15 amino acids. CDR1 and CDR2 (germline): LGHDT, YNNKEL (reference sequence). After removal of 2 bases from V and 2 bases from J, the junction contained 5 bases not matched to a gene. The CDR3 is CASSQPTGAAYEQYF. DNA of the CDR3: TGTGCCAGCAGCCAACCGACAGGGGCCGCCTACGAGCAGTACTTC.

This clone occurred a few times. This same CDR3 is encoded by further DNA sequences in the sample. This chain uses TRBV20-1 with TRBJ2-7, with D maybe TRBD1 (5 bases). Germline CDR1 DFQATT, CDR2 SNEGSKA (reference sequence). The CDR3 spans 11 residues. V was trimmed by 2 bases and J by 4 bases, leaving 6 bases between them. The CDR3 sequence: CSARQGYEQYF. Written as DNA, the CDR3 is TGCAGTGCTAGACAGGGATACGAGCAGTACTTC.

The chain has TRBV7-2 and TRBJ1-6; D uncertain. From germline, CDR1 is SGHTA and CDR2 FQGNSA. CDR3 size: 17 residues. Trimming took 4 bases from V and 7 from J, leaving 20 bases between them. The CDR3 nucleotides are TGTGCCAGCAGCTCCCCACCGGGAGGGATTGGAAATTCACCCCTCCACTTT. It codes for CASSSPPGGIGNSPLHF.

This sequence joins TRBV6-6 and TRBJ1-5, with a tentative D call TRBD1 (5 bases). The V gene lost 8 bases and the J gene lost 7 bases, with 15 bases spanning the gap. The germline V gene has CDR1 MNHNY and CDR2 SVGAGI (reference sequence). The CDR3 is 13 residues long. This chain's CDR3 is CASGLNAGQPQHF. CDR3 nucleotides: TGTGCCAGCGGATTAAACGCAGGGCAGCCCCAGCATTTT.

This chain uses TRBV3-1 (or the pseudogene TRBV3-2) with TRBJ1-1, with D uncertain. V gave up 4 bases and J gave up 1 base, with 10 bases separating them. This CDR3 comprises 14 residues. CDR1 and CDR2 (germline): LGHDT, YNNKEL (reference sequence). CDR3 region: CASSPQAGNTEAFF. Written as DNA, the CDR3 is TGTGCCAGCAGCCCTCAGGCAGGGAACACTGAAGCTTTCTTT.

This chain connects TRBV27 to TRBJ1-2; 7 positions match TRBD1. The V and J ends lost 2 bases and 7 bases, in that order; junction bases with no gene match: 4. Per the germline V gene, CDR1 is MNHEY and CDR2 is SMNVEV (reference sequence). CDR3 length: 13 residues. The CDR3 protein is CASSLRAGGGYTF. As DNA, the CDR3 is TGTGCCAGCAGTTTACGGGCAGGGGGTGGCTACACCTTC.

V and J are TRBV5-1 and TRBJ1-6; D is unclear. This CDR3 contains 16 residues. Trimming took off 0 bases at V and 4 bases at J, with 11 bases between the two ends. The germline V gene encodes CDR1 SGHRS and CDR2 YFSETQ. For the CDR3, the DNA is TGCGCCAGCAGCTTGGGTGCTCGGGATTATAATTCACCCCTCCACTTT. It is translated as CASSLGARDYNSPLHF.

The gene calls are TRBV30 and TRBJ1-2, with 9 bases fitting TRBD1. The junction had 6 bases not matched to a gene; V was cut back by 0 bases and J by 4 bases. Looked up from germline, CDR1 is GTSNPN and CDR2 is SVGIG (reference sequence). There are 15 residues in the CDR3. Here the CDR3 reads CAWSVKTGGLYGYTF. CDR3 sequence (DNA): TGTGCCTGGAGTGTAAAGACAGGGGGTCTCTATGGCTACACCTTC.

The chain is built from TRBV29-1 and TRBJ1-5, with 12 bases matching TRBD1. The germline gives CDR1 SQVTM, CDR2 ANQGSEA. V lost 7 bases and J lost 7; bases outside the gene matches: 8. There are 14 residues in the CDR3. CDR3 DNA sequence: TGCAGCGCCTCACCCGGGACAGGGGGCCAGCCCCAGCATTTT. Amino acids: CSASPGTGGQPQHF.

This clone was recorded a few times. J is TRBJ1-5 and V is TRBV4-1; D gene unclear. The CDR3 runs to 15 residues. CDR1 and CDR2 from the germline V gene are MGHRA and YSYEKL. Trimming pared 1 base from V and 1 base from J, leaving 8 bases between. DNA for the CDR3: TGCGCCAGCAGCCAAGTGAGGCAGAGCAATCAGCCCCAGCATTTT. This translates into CASSQVRQSNQPQHF.

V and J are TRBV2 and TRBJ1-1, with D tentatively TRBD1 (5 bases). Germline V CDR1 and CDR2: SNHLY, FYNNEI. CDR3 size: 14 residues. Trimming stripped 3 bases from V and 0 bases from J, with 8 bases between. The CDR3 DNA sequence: TGTGCCAGCAGTGAGGGGCCGGTGAACACTGAAGCTTTCTTT. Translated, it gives CASSEGPVNTEAFF.

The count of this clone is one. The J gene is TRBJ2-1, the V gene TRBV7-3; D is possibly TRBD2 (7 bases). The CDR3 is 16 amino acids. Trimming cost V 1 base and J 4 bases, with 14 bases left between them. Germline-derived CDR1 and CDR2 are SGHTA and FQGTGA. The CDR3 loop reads CASSLNGGAYYNEQFF. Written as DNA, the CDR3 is TGTGCCAGCAGCTTAAATGGGGGGGCCTATTACAATGAGCAGTTCTTC.

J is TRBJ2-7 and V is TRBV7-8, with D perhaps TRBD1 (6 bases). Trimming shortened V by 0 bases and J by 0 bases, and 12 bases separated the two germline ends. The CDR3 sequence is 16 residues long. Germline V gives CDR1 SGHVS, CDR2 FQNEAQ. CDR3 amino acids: CASSLAGAGLSYEQYF. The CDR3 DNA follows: TGTGCCAGCAGCTTAGCGGGGGCAGGGCTCTCCTACGAGCAGTACTTC.

CDR3: CASSIGPTRRIQYF. The CDR3 DNA reads TGTGCCAGTAGTATAGGACCGACGAGGCGCATTCAGTACTTC. J is TRBJ2-4 and V is TRBV19; D is unresolved. V was shortened by 1 base and J by 9 bases, with 13 bases between the two germline ends. This CDR3 region has 14 residues. Germline values: CDR1 LNHDA, CDR2 SQIVND (reference sequence).

The CDR3 nucleotides read TGTGCCAGCAGTGGATCGACGGAACCACTAATAATTTACTATGGCTACACCTTC. Its protein product is CASSGSTEPLIIYYGYTF. The chain joins TRBV6-4 to TRBJ1-2; D call uncertain. The CDR3 runs 18 residues. V lost 4 bases and J lost 3, with 24 bases in between. Germline values: CDR1 MRHNA, CDR2 SNTAGT.

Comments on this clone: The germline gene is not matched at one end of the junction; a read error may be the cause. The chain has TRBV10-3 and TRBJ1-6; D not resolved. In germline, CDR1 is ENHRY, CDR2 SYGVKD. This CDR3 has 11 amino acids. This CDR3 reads CAISDNTPLHF. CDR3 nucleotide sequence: TGTGCCATCAGTGATAATACACCCCTCCACTTT.

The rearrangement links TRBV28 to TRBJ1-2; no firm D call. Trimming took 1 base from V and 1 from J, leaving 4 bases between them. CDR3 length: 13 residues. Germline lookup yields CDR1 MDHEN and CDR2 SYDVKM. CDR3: CASSLSFNYGYTF. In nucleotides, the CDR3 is TGTGCCAGCAGTTTATCATTTAACTATGGCTACACCTTC.

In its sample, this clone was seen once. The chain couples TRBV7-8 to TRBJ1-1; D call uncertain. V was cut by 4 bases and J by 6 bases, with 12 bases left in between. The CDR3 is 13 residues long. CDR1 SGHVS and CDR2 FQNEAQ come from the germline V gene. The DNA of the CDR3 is TGTGCCAGCAGCTCCTCAAGACAAGCTGAAGCTTTCTTT. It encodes CASSSSRQAEAFF.

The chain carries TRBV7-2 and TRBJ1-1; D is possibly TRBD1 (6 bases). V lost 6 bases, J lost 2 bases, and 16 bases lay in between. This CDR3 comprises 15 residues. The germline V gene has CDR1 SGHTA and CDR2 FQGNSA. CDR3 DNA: TGTGCCAGCAGAGCGGACAGCGTACTTAACACTGAAGCTTTCTTT. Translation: CASRADSVLNTEAFF. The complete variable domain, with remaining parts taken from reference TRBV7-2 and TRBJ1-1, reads GAGVSQSPSNKVTEKGKDVELRCDPISGHTALYWYRQSLGQGLEFLIYFQGNSAPDKSGLPSDRFSAERTGGSVSTLTIQRTQQEDSAVYLCASRADSVLNTEAFFGQGTRLTVV.

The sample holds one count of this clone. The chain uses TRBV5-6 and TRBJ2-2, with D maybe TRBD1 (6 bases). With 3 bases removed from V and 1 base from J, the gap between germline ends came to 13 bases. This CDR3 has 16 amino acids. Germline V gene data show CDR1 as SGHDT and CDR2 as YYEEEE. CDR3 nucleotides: TGTGCCAGCAGCTACGACAGGCGACGGAACACCGGGGAGCTGTTTTTT. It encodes CASSYDRRRNTGELFF.

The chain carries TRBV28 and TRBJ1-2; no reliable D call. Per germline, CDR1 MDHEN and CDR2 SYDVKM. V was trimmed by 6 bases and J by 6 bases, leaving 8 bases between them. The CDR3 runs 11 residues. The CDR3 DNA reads TGTGCCAGCAGGGGAGGGAATGGCTACACCTTC. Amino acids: CASRGGNGYTF.

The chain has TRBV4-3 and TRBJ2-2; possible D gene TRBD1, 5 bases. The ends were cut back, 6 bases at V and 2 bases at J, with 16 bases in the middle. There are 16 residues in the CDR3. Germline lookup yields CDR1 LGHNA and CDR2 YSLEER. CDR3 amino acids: CASRPTQGANTGELFF. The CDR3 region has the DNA TGCGCCAGCAGACCCACCCAAGGGGCAAACACCGGGGAGCTGTTTTTT.

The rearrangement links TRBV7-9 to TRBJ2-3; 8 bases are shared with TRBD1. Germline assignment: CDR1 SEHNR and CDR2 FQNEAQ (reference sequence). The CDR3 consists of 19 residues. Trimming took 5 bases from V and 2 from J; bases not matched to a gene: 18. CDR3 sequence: CASSRGLVGQGRLTDTQYF. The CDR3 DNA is TGTGCCAGCAGCCGTGGCTTAGTTGGACAGGGACGTCTCACAGATACGCAGTATTTT.

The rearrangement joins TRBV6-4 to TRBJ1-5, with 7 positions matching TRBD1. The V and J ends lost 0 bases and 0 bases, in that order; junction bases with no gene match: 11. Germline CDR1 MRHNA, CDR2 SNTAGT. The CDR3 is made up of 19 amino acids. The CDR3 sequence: CASSDSKRWTGDSNQPQHF. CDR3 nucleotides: TGTGCCAGCAGTGACTCAAAACGTTGGACAGGTGATAGCAATCAGCCCCAGCATTTT.

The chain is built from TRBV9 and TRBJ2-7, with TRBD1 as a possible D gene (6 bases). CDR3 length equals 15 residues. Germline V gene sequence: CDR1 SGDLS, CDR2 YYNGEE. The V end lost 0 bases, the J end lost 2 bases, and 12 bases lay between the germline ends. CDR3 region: CASSVDGGVPYEQYF. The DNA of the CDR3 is TGTGCCAGCAGCGTAGATGGGGGCGTCCCCTACGAGCAGTACTTC.

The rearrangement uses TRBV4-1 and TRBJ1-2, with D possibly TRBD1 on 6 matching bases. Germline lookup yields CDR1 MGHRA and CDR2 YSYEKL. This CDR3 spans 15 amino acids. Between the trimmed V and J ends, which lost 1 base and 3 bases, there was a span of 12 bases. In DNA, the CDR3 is TGCGCCAGCAGCCAAGCGGCGGGGGCTGACTATGGCTACACCTTC. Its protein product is CASSQAAGADYGYTF.

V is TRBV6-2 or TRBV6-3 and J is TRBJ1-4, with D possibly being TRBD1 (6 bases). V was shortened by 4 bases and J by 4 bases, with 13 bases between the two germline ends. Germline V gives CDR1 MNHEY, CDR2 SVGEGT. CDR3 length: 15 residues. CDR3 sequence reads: CASSSPGHVNEKLFF. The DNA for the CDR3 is TGTGCCAGCAGTTCACCGGGACACGTTAATGAAAAACTGTTTTTT.

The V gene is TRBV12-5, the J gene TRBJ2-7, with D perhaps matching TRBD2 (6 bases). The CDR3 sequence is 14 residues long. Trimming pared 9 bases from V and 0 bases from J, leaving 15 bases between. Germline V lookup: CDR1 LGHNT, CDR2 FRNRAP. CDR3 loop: CASARDGSSYEQYF. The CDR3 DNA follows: TGTGCTAGCGCCAGGGACGGGAGCTCCTACGAGCAGTACTTC.

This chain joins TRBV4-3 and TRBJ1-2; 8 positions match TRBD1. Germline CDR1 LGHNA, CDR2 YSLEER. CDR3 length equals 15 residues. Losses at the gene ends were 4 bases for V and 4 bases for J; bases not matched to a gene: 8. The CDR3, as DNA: TGCGCCAGCAGCCCCTTATTAGGACAGGGCTATGGCTACACCTTC. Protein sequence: CASSPLLGQGYGYTF.

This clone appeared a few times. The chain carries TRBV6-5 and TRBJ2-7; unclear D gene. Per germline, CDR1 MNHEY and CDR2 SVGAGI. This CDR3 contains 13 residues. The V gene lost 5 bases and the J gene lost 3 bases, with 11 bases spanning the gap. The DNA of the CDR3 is TGTGCCAGCAGTCGCCGGGTACACTACGAGCAGTACTTC. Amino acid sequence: CASSRRVHYEQYF.